Listed below are T cell receptor beta chains from one sample, sequenced in a study of T cell clonotyping in hematopoietic cell transplantation. Profiling relied on immunoSEQ multiplex PCR, and the TCRdb table lists in-frame clones only, not all of them. In the table there are 15,000 or so clones, just over 95% of which are singletons. Specimen: peripheral blood mononuclear cells, collected 30 days after allogeneic stem cell transplant. The origin of the receptors is a female patient aged 45-60 years who had an allogeneic stem cell transplant from an unrelated donor, so T cells may come from the graft donor. Some clones in this sample may be carry-over from other donors' samples. Both conserved end residues are part of each CDR3. Size is stated for part of the rows, as once, few or many counts, or as a class when the clone is expanded.

V gene: TRBV30
clone size: .
J gene: TRBJ1-6
CDR3 protein: CAWSREGRNSPLHF

V gene: TRBV13
clone size: .
J gene: TRBJ2-2
CDR3 protein: CASSKTGYSNTGELFF

V gene: TRBV4-1
clone size: .
J gene: TRBJ1-6
CDR3 protein: CASSLHRTGTGGNSPLHF

V gene: TRBV5-6
clone size: .
J gene: TRBJ2-7
CDR3 protein: CASSLASRGASYEQYF

V gene: TRBV27
clone size: .
J gene: TRBJ2-5
CDR3 protein: CASSLRGTQETQYF

V gene: TRBV5-1
clone size: .
J gene: TRBJ2-7
CDR3 protein: CASSLLGSYEQYF

V gene: TRBV27
clone size: once
J gene: TRBJ1-2
CDR3 protein: CASSSRAAYGYTF

V gene: TRBV14
clone size: .
J gene: TRBJ2-2
CDR3 protein: CASSHGGLAGDNTGELFF

V gene: TRBV19
clone size: .
J gene: TRBJ1-1
CDR3 protein: CASSMGQGARSTEAFF

V gene: TRBV1
clone size: few
J gene: TRBJ2-2
CDR3 protein: CTSSQGANTGELFF

V gene: TRBV2
clone size: .
J gene: TRBJ2-2
CDR3 protein: CASQQASNTGELFF

V gene: TRBV29-1
clone size: once
J gene: TRBJ2-3
CDR3 protein: CSVSRNGDTQYF

V gene: TRBV4-1
clone size: .
J gene: TRBJ1-3
CDR3 protein: CASEPTVFSGNTIYF

V gene: TRBV5-6
clone size: .
J gene: TRBJ1-6
CDR3 protein: CASRRQGLQNSPLHF

V gene: TRBV6-5
clone size: once
J gene: TRBJ1-2
CDR3 protein: CASSYSSAGSHYGYTF

V gene: TRBV4-1
clone size: .
J gene: TRBJ2-7
CDR3 protein: CASSQLGQGGPNEQYF

V gene: TRBV5-1
clone size: .
J gene: TRBJ2-7
CDR3 protein: CASSLGQGLREQYF

V gene: TRBV19
clone size: .
J gene: TRBJ2-2
CDR3 protein: CASSQGSERGSSGELFF

V gene: TRBV4-2
clone size: .
J gene: TRBJ2-6
CDR3 protein: CASSQVIGGPTLSGANVLTF

V gene: TRBV11-1
clone size: .
J gene: TRBJ2-7
CDR3 protein: CASSLEGPKISYEQYF

V gene: TRBV7-3
clone size: .
J gene: TRBJ1-5
CDR3 protein: CASSASGGDNQPQHF

V gene: TRBV6-1
clone size: .
J gene: TRBJ2-2
CDR3 protein: CASRATGVRSGELFF

V gene: TRBV15
clone size: .
J gene: TRBJ1-2
CDR3 protein: CATSRGEGTYGYTF

V gene: TRBV30
clone size: .
J gene: TRBJ1-5
CDR3 protein: CAWSKRDNQPQHF

V gene: TRBV5-4
clone size: .
J gene: TRBJ2-1
CDR3 protein: CASSSLAGGRFEQFF

V gene: TRBV11-3
clone size: .
J gene: TRBJ2-1
CDR3 protein: CASSSGTSGRDEQFF

V gene: TRBV5-1
clone size: once
J gene: TRBJ2-3
CDR3 protein: CASSLRGPDTQYF

V gene: TRBV19
clone size: .
J gene: TRBJ1-5
CDR3 protein: CASRGTLSNQPQHF

V gene: TRBV7-8
clone size: .
J gene: TRBJ1-1
CDR3 protein: CASSLGAGPTEAFF

V gene: TRBV14
clone size: .
J gene: TRBJ2-3
CDR3 protein: CASRLAGGRRDTQYF

V gene: TRBV18
clone size: .
J gene: TRBJ1-1
CDR3 protein: CASSPRRGLGTEAFF

V gene: TRBV7-2
clone size: .
J gene: TRBJ1-5
CDR3 protein: CASSLRGSNQPQHF

V gene: TRBV20-1
clone size: .
J gene: TRBJ1-1
CDR3 protein: CSAKTNTEAFF

V gene: TRBV27
clone size: .
J gene: TRBJ2-2
CDR3 protein: CASSLSPPQSGELFF

V gene: TRBV7-3
clone size: .
J gene: TRBJ2-3
CDR3 protein: CASSLTAGGLADTQYF

V gene: TRBV18
clone size: once
J gene: TRBJ1-4
CDR3 protein: CASSPSGTSEKLFF

V gene: TRBV7-8
clone size: .
J gene: TRBJ2-6
CDR3 protein: CASSLSSGANVLTF

V gene: TRBV14
clone size: .
J gene: TRBJ2-7
CDR3 protein: CASSQGPPPTYEQYF

V gene: TRBV7-9
clone size: .
J gene: TRBJ1-1
CDR3 protein: CASSWAANTEAFF

V gene: TRBV9
clone size: .
J gene: TRBJ1-6
CDR3 protein: CASSLDPGTSNSPLHF

V gene: TRBV5-1
clone size: .
J gene: TRBJ1-2
CDR3 protein: CASSLEVGREALGYGYTF

V gene: TRBV29-1
clone size: .
J gene: TRBJ2-5
CDR3 protein: CSVDLAGKTQYF

V gene: TRBV5-8
clone size: .
J gene: TRBJ2-7
CDR3 protein: CASSLEGGTPYEQYF

V gene: TRBV7-9
clone size: .
J gene: TRBJ1-4
CDR3 protein: CASSPYSEGGSGKLFF